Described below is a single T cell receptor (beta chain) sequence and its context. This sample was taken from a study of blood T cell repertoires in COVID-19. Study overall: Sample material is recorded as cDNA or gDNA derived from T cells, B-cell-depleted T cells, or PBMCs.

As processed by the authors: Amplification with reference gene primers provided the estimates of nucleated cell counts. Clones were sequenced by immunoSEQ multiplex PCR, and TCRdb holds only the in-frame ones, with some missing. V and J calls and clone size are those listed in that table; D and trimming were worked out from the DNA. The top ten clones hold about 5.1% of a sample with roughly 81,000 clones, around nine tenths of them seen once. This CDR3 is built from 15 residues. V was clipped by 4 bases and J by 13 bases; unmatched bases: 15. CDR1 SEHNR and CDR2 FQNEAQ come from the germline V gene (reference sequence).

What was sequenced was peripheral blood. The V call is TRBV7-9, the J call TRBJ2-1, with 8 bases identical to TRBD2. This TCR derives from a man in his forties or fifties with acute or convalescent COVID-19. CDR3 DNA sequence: TGTGCCAGCAGCTCCCCTCTTTTGGCGGGAGGATCACAGTTCTTC. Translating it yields CASSSPLLAGGSQFF.